This T cell receptor (beta chain) came from a study of shared clonotypes between healthy human individuals. V lost 3 bases to trimming and J lost 2 bases, with 8 bases between them. Germline CDR1 MDHEN, CDR2 SYDVKM. The CDR3 extends over 14 amino acids. CD45RA-negative memory and CD45RA+ naive subsets were split from the CD4+ cells. The assay was immunoSEQ multiplex PCR, and TCRdb's table has in-frame clones only and misses some. This repertoire shows about 2.3 million clones, approximately 95% found once; its top ten account for under 0.45%. This clone has just a few counts. Within the sample, other DNA sequences also encode this same CDR3.

The sequenced sample was naive CD4+ T cells from PBMCs. Sample subset: CD45RA+ positively selected. This clonotype was obtained from a man aged 18 to 35 in good health. Some clones in this sample may be carry-over from other donors' samples. The chain has TRBV28 and TRBJ1-5; D is ambiguous. The CDR3, as DNA: TGTGCCAGCAGTTTTCGTGGAGGCAATCAGCCCCAGCATTTT. This translates into CASSFRGGNQPQHF.